This T cell receptor (beta chain) was found in a study of cytomegalovirus exposure and HLA in healthy donors. PCR involved 60 Vbeta and 13 Jbeta primers. Assay: immunoSEQ multiplex PCR; the TCRdb copy retains only in-frame clones and omits some. The sample gives 130,000 or so clones, more than 75% of which show up once; 4% to 6.5% is in the top ten. CDR1 and CDR2 from the germline V gene are MNHEY and SVGAGI. The CDR3 contains 13 residues. The V end was cut by 6 bases, the J end by 6 bases, with 14 bases between. The V call is TRBV6-5, the J call TRBJ1-1; D unresolved. Sequenced input: PBMCs. The sequence came from a woman aged 25 to 39 in good health and CMV-seronegative. This CDR3 reads CASSTYYGAEAFF. The CDR3 nucleotides are TGTGCCAGCAGCACTTATTACGGGGCTGAAGCTTTCTTT.